These 3 T cell receptor beta chains came from one sample sequenced in a study of shared clonotypes between healthy human individuals. Data came from immunoSEQ multiplex PCR; TCRdb stores just in-frame clones and leaves some out. The sample holds around 2,000,000 clones; around 96% are singletons and the top ten take 0.9% to 1.5%. CD8 cells regarded as naive lacked CD45RO, were positively chosen for CCR7, and omitted terminally differentiated effector memory CD45RA+ cells. Sequencing input: naive CD8+ T cells sorted from blood. These receptors were taken from a man younger than 30 in good health.

This sequence joins TRBV9 and TRBJ1-2; TRBD1 matches at 7 bases. Germline V gene sequence: CDR1 SGDLS, CDR2 YYNGEE. After removal of 2 bases from V and 7 bases from J, the junction contained 8 bases not matched to a gene. The CDR3 covers 14 residues. CDR3 loop: CASSVNRQGGGYTF. As DNA, the CDR3 is TGTGCCAGCAGCGTGAACCGACAGGGAGGTGGCTACACCTTC.

The chain is built from TRBV27 and TRBJ2-2; D is unclear. This CDR3 spans 11 amino acids. CDR1 and CDR2 (germline): MNHEY, SMNVEV (reference sequence). The DNA for the CDR3 is TGTGCGACCATGAACACCGGGGAGCTGTTTTTT. It yields the protein CATMNTGELFF.

This rearrangement joins TRBV6-5 to TRBJ2-7, with D perhaps TRBD1 (5 bases). Trimming cost V 0 bases and J 2 bases, with 11 bases left between them. This CDR3 is 15 amino acids long. Germline V lookup: CDR1 MNHEY, CDR2 SVGAGI. CDR3 bases: TGTGCCAGCAGTTACTCTCTTGGGGCGACCTACGAGCAGTACTTC. Amino acids: CASSYSLGATYEQYF.